This T cell receptor (beta chain) is drawn from a study of cytomegalovirus exposure and HLA in healthy donors. General observations from the study: Sequencing had likely introduced a cluster of highly shared sequence variants as an artifact. Reportedly, a later analysis found an Asian-associated ancestry cluster had fewer N-insertions than the roughly 700-donor mean. Presence/absence analyses assumed roughly uniform sequencing depth across donors. Confirmation in vitro established that a few CMV-associated chains were specific for CMV antigens.

The V gene end was trimmed by 5 bases and the J gene end by 6 bases; junction bases not matched to a gene: 8. Germline-derived CDR1 and CDR2 are SEHNR and FQNEAQ (reference sequence). The CDR3 contains 14 residues. PCR was performed using 60 Vbeta and 13 Jbeta primers. Sequenced by immunoSEQ multiplex PCR; TCRdb stores in-frame clones only, minus some. The sample lists some 120,000 clones, less than 75% occurring once. Worth noting for this clone: The antigen is undetermined.

This chain joins TRBV7-9 and TRBJ2-7, with 9 bases aligning to TRBD1. This sequence was found in a woman in her thirties or forties in good health and CMV-seronegative. Material: PBMCs. The CDR3 region has the DNA TGTGCCAGCAGCGTCCGGGACAGGGTCGGCGAGCAGTACTTC. It yields the protein CASSVRDRVGEQYF.